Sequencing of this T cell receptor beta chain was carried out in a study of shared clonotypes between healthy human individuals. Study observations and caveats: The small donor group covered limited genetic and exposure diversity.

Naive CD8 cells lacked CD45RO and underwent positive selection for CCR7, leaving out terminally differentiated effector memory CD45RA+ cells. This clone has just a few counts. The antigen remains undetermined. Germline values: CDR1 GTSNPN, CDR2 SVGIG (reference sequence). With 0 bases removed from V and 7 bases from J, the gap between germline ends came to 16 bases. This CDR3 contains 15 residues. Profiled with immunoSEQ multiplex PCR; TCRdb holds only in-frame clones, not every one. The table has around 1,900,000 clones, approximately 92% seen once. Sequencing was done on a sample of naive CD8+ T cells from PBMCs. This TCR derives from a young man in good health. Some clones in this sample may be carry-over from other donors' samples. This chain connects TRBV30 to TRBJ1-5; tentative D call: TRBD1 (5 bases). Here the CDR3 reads CAWSVQSWGGQPQHF. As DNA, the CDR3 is TGTGCCTGGAGTGTACAGTCGTGGGGGGGACAGCCCCAGCATTTT.